These T cell receptor beta chains were read from a single sample in a study of chemoradiotherapy in HPV16-positive cancers. Using immunoSEQ multiplex PCR, the repertoire was profiled, and TCRdb retains in-frame clones only, with some absent. The sample carries 25,000 to 40,000 clones, around 89% recorded once. The specimen was blood, collected from a patient who underwent chemoradiotherapy. The receptors here all came from a human donor with HPV-associated anogenital cancer. Both conserved end residues are part of each CDR3. A D gene is named only where the DNA matches it firmly. A clone size is listed for some rows: how often the clone was seen (once, few, many), or a class if it is expanded.

few | TRBJ2-7 | TRBD2 | TRBV5-8 | TGTGCCAGCAGCTGGGGACTAGCGGGGGAGTACGAGCAGTACTTC | CASSWGLAGEYEQYF
once | TRBJ2-3 | TRBD2 | TRBV7-9 | TGTGCCAGCAGCTTAGGGGCAGCGGGAGCACGGCCCAAGGCGCAGTATTTT | CASSLGAAGARPKAQYF
- | TRBJ1-6 | - | TRBV19 | TGTGCCAGCGGACAGACTATTAATTCACCCCTCCACTTT | CASGQTINSPLHF
- | TRBJ2-7 | - | TRBV7-9 | TGTGCCAGCAGCTTAGCGGGGGGTTTTCGGGAGCAGTACTTC | CASSLAGGFREQYF
once | TRBJ1-3 | - | TRBV4-1 | TGCGCCAGCAGCCAAGGTGTAGTTAGGGGCGAAAACACCATATATTTT | CASSQGVVRGENTIYF
- | TRBJ2-5 | TRBD2 | TRBV13 | TGTGCCAGCAGCTTTAGCGGGAGGATGAAGACCCAGTACTTC | CASSFSGRMKTQYF
once | TRBJ1-5 | TRBD1 | TRBV29-1 | TGCAGCGTTCGGCAGGGGGCCTTCGGGCAGCCCCAGCATTTT | CSVRQGAFGQPQHF
few | TRBJ2-3 | - | TRBV28 | TGTGCCAGCAGTTACGAGCTGGAAGATACGCAGTATTTT | CASSYELEDTQYF
- | TRBJ2-6 | - | TRBV19 | TGTGCCAGTAAACGGCTAGGGACTGGGGCCAACGTCCTGACTTTC | CASKRLGTGANVLTF
- | TRBJ2-2 | - | TRBV10-3 | TGTGTTACAAAACCGGGGGCGAACACCGGGGAGCTGTTTTTT | CVTKPGANTGELFF